This T cell receptor beta chain comes out of a study of blood T cell repertoires in COVID-19. Assay used: immunoSEQ multiplex PCR; TCRdb lists only in-frame clones, some missing. The table records about 250,000 clones, about nine tenths of them present only once. Trimming removed 3 bases from V and 5 bases from J, with 14 bases in between. The CDR3 has 15 amino acids. CDR1 and CDR2 (germline): SGHTA, FQGNSA. This clonotype originated in a man between 40 and 49 years old who had recovered from COVID-19. Specimen: PBMCs or T cells enriched from blood (not recorded which). The V gene is TRBV7-2, the J gene TRBJ2-1; the D is unclear. The CDR3 sequence is CASSFEHYSNNEQFF. CDR3 nucleotide sequence: TGTGCCAGCAGCTTCGAGCACTATAGCAACAATGAGCAGTTCTTC.